This is a list of T cell receptor beta chains from one sample in a study of human T cells and chemical hapten exposure. TCRdb recomputed calls from the RACE reads with MiXCR, one row per CDR3 protein. The sample consists of 25,000 to 35,000 distinct CDR3 sequences, nearly 6% of them appearing once. Sequenced material: whole blood, taken in connection with sensitization to the hapten diphenylcyclopropenone (DPC). The receptors come from a man aged 25 to 45 with alopecia areata. Some clones in this sample may be carry-over from other donors' samples. Each CDR3 is given with its conserved first and last residue. A D gene is named only where the DNA matches it firmly. Clone size appears in some rows only: once, few, many, or a class for an expanded clone.

-,TRBV11-2,TRBJ2-5,many,CASSPRYQETQYF,TGTGCCAGCAGCCCCCGGTACCAAGAGACCCAGTACTTC
-,TRBV7-2,TRBJ1-4,many,CASSWTPEEKLFF,TGTGCCAGCAGCTGGACACCGGAGGAAAAACTGTTTTTT
-,TRBV7-8,TRBJ2-7,many,CASSAREPGEQYF,TGTGCCAGCAGCGCCCGGGAGCCGGGGGAGCAGTACTTC
TRBD2,TRBV29-1,TRBJ2-7,many,CSVPALGLAGPYEQYF,TGCAGCGTCCCCGCCCTCGGCCTAGCGGGACCCTACGAGCAGTACTTC
-,TRBV29-1,TRBJ1-2,many,CSVEWGGYGYTF,TGCAGCGTTGAATGGGGTGGCTATGGCTACACCTTC
TRBD1,TRBV29-1,TRBJ1-1,-,CSARDRAMNTEAFF,TGCAGCGCTCGGGACAGAGCCATGAACACTGAAGCTTTCTTT
-,TRBV12-3/TRBV12-4,TRBJ2-4,few,CASTPPNIDKNIQYF,TGTGCCAGCACCCCTCCTAACATTGATAAAAACATTCAGTACTTC
-,TRBV11-3,TRBJ2-2,many,CASSLGESGELFF,TGTGCCAGCAGCTTAGGCGAATCCGGGGAGCTGTTTTTT
TRBD1,TRBV12-3/TRBV12-4,TRBJ2-2,many,CASSWGQAGTGELFF,TGTGCCAGCAGTTGGGGACAGGCCGGCACCGGGGAGCTGTTTTTT
-,TRBV7-2,TRBJ2-1,many,CASSETFYEQFF,TGTGCCAGCAGCGAGACTTTCTATGAGCAGTTCTTC
-,TRBV4-3,TRBJ2-2,many,CASSQERLLNTGELFF,TGCGCCAGCAGCCAAGAGAGGTTACTGAACACCGGGGAGCTGTTTTTT
-,TRBV20-1,TRBJ2-1,-,CSARPSLGDEQFF,TGCAGTGCACGCCCTAGTTTAGGCGATGAGCAGTTCTTC
TRBD1,TRBV7-8,TRBJ2-1,many,CASSRDRGQVYNEQFF,TGTGCCAGCAGCAGAGACAGGGGTCAGGTATACAATGAGCAGTTCTTC
-,TRBV7-9,TRBJ1-1,many,CASSLPPGENTEAFF,TGTGCCAGCAGCTTGCCCCCAGGGGAGAACACTGAAGCTTTCTTT
-,TRBV2,TRBJ1-3,few,CASEDRNTIYF,TGTGCCAGCGAGGATCGAAACACCATATATTTT
TRBD1,TRBV24-1,TRBJ2-1,many,CATSDRDRLLDEQFF,TGTGCCACCAGTGATCGGGACAGGTTGTTGGATGAGCAGTTCTTC
-,TRBV20-1,TRBJ1-1,many,CSARGEPRLGATEAFF,TGCAGTGCTAGAGGAGAGCCACGCCTGGGGGCGACTGAAGCTTTCTTT
TRBD1,TRBV7-9,TRBJ2-7,many,CASSSFDREEQYF,TGTGCCAGCAGCTCCTTCGACAGGGAAGAGCAGTACTTC
TRBD2,TRBV20-1,TRBJ2-7,many,CSARGGWGGFEQYF,TGCAGTGCTAGAGGAGGATGGGGAGGGTTCGAGCAGTACTTC
-,TRBV6-2/TRBV6-3,TRBJ2-1,-,CASSYLSNSYNEQFF,TGTGCCAGCAGCTACCTTTCCAACTCCTACAATGAGCAGTTCTTC
-,TRBV20-1,TRBJ2-1,many,CSASDSVNEQFF,TGCAGTGCCAGCGACTCCGTCAATGAGCAGTTCTTC
TRBD2,TRBV6-2/TRBV6-3,TRBJ2-2,many,CASSAGLAGPNTGELFF,TGTGCCAGCTCGGCGGGACTAGCGGGGCCAAACACCGGGGAGCTGTTTTTT
-,TRBV11-2,TRBJ2-7,many,CASSLGDVSYEQYF,TGTGCCAGCAGCTTAGGTGACGTATCCTACGAGCAGTACTTC
-,TRBV6-4,TRBJ2-6,many,CASSDSGHAPGANVLTF,TGTGCCAGCAGTGACTCGGGGCACGCCCCTGGGGCCAACGTCCTGACTTTC
TRBD2,TRBV24-1,TRBJ2-1,many,CATSDFPTTPADGGDNEQFF,TGTGCCACCAGTGATTTTCCGACTACCCCGGCCGACGGGGGGGACAATGAGCAGTTCTTC
TRBD1,TRBV14,TRBJ2-7,many,CASSHRTGNYEQYF,TGTGCCAGCAGCCACAGGACAGGGAACTACGAGCAGTACTTC
-,TRBV29-1,TRBJ1-3,many,CSVVQGSGNTIYF,TGCAGCGTTGTTCAGGGCTCTGGAAACACCATATATTTT
-,TRBV20-1,TRBJ2-3,many,CSAISPPSTDTQYF,TGCAGTGCTATCAGTCCTCCTAGCACAGATACGCAGTATTTT
-,TRBV7-2,TRBJ1-1,many,CASSLAGQDSEAFF,TGTGCCAGCAGCTTAGCGGGACAAGACAGTGAAGCTTTCTTT
TRBD2,TRBV6-5,TRBJ2-7,many,CASRSLGTSGGNEQYF,TGTGCCAGCAGATCACTCGGGACTAGCGGGGGCAACGAGCAGTACTTC
TRBD1,TRBV29-1,TRBJ2-1,many,CSAARDRVHEQFF,TGCAGCGCCGCCCGGGACAGGGTGCATGAGCAGTTCTTC
-,TRBV5-5,TRBJ1-4,many,CASSPGEKLFF,TGTGCCAGCAGCCCAGGCGAAAAACTGTTTTTT
-,TRBV30,TRBJ2-3,few,CAWSGPGTQYF,TGTGCCTGGAGCGGCCCCGGTACGCAGTATTTT
TRBD2,TRBV7-9,TRBJ2-1,many,CASSLVPGLAGGLPFHEQFF,TGTGCCAGCAGCTTAGTCCCGGGACTAGCGGGAGGCCTCCCTTTCCATGAGCAGTTCTTC
-,TRBV4-2,TRBJ2-2,many,CASSLESETGELFF,TGTGCCAGCAGCCTTGAGTCGGAGACCGGGGAGCTGTTTTTT
-,TRBV27,TRBJ2-2,many,CASRRDFNTGELFF,TGTGCCAGCAGGCGGGACTTCAACACCGGGGAGCTGTTTTTT
-,TRBV7-2,TRBJ1-6,many,CASSFKVGSGSPLHF,TGTGCCAGCAGTTTTAAGGTCGGTTCGGGATCACCCCTCCACTTT
-,TRBV7-9,TRBJ1-2,many,CASSFTGNYGYTF,TGTGCCAGCAGCTTTACGGGGAACTATGGCTACACCTTC
TRBD2,TRBV20-1,TRBJ2-5,many,CSATSSSGRSEYF,TGCAGTGCTACTTCGAGTAGCGGGAGGTCGGAGTACTTC
TRBD2,TRBV5-1,TRBJ2-5,many,CASSWGTSGQETQYF,TGCGCCAGCAGCTGGGGGACTAGCGGACAAGAGACCCAGTACTTC
-,TRBV12-3/TRBV12-4,TRBJ2-5,few,CASSLRAEETQYF,TGTGCCAGCAGTTTGCGGGCCGAAGAGACCCAGTACTTC
-,TRBV20-1,TRBJ2-3,many,CSASWQRTDTQYF,TGCAGTGCTAGTTGGCAGCGCACAGATACGCAGTATTTT
TRBD1,TRBV7-2,TRBJ2-5,many,CASRIDRGPETQYF,TGTGCCAGCAGAATAGACAGGGGGCCAGAGACCCAGTACTTC
-,TRBV6-5,TRBJ1-2,many,CASSYSGGWNVGYTF,TGTGCCAGCAGTTACTCTGGGGGGTGGAATGTTGGCTACACCTTC
TRBD2,TRBV12-3/TRBV12-4,TRBJ2-7,many,CASSPTSGTFYEQYF,TGTGCCAGCAGTCCGACTAGCGGGACCTTCTACGAGCAGTACTTC
-,TRBV7-2,TRBJ1-5,few,CASTDSNSNQPQHF,TGTGCCAGCACCGATTCTAATAGCAATCAGCCCCAGCATTTT
-,TRBV6-2/TRBV6-3,TRBJ2-3,many,CASSLSLGPTDTQYF,TGTGCCAGCAGTCTCTCCTTGGGACCTACAGATACGCAGTATTTT